The 3 T cell receptor beta chains listed next were all sequenced from one sample in a study of post-analysis software for immune sequencing data. Broader study findings: With TRBV5-6, TRBV5-1 and TRBV20-1 included, about five TRBV segments were more frequent in patients than in controls.

Unique molecular identifiers featured in each of the TCR beta cDNA libraries. TCRdb redid the calling of the PCR reads with MiXCR, one entry per CDR3 protein. The sample shows about 760,000 distinct CDR3 sequences, roughly 29% of them seen only once. No antigen is known for these receptors. The sample consisted of blood. Receptors were obtained from a girl aged 10-17 years with multiple sclerosis.

The chain links TRBV29-1 to TRBJ1-1; 7 bases align to TRBD1. This CDR3 spans 13 amino acids. The junction had 7 bases not matched to a gene; V was cut back by 4 bases and J by 5 bases. The V gene's germline CDR1 is SQVTM and CDR2 ANQGSEA. In DNA form, the CDR3 reads TGCAGCGTTGTGAAGGGGGCGCAGACTGAAGCTTTCTTT. As protein: CSVVKGAQTEAFF.

This clonotype was found once. The chain joins TRBV20-1 to TRBJ2-1; D may be TRBD2 (5 bases). Germline values: CDR1 DFQATT, CDR2 SNEGSKA (reference sequence). The CDR3 has 14 residues. CDR3 bases: TGCGGTGTCCTAAGGCCGGGGTCCTACAATGAGCAGTTCTTC. This encodes CGVLRPGSYNEQFF.

As regards this clonotype: This may stem from a read error, because a much larger clone lies one nucleotide away. The chain uses TRBV29-1 and TRBJ2-1, with D perhaps TRBD1 (6 bases). The germline CDR1 and CDR2 sequences are SQVTM and ANQGSEA. The CDR3 loop spans 13 amino acids. V was shortened by 3 bases and J by 13 bases, with 19 bases between the two germline ends. CDR3 nucleotides: TGCAGCGTTGAGAGGGCACAGGGAGAGACCCAGTTCTTC. It translates to CSVERAQGETQFF.